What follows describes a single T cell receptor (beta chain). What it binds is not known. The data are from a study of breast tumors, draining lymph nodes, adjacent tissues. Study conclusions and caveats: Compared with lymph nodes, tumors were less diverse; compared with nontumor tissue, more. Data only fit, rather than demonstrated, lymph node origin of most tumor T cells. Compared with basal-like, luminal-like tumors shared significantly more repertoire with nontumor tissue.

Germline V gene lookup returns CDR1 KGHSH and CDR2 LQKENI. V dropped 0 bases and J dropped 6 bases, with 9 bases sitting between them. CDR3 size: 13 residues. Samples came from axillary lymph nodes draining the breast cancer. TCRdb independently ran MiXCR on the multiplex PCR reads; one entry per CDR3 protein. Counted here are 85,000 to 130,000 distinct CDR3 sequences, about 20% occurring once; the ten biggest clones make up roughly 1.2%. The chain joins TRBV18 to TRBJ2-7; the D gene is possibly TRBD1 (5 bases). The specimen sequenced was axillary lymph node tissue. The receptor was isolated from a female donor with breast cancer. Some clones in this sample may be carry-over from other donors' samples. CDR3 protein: CASSPPGDREQYF. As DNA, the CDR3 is TGTGCCAGCTCACCACCAGGGGATCGCGAGCAGTACTTC.